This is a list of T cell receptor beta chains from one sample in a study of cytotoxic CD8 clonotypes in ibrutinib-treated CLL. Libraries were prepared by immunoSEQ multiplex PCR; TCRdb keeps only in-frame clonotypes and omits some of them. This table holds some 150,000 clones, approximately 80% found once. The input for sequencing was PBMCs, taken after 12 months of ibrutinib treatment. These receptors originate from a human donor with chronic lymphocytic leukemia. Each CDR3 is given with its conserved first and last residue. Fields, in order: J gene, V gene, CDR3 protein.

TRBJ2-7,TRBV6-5,CASSYSGTSGFYEQYF
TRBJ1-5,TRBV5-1,CASSLAGQGNQPQHF
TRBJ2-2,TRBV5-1,CASSQTGTNTGELFF
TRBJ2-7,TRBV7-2,CASRNNRGGSYEQYF
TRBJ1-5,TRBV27,CASSLRFRLADQPQHF
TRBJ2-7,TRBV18,CASSPERVEQYF
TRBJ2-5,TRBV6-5,CASSASETQYF
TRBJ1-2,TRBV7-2,CASSPRHLDSYGYTF
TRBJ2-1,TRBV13,CASSLRRQGHNEQFF
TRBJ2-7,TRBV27,CASSFRTGSSYEQYF
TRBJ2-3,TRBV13,CASGIVDTQYF
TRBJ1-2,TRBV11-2,CASSLAPGPFTF
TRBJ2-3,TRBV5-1,CASSLAGSSTDTQYF
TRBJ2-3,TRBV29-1,CSGTALRGTDTQYF
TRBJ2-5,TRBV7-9,CASSSDRTRRLAGDVTQYF
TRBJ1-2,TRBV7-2,CASSLGRSYGYTF
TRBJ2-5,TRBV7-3,CASSPSSQETQYF
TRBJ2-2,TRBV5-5,CASSLATGELFF
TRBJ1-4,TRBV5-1,CASSPGGVATNEKLFF
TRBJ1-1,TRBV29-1,CSVALQGNEAFF
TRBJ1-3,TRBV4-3,CASSQGSGGLNTIYF
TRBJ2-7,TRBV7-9,CASSLMGHYEQYF
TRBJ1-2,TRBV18,CASSPGGYGYTF